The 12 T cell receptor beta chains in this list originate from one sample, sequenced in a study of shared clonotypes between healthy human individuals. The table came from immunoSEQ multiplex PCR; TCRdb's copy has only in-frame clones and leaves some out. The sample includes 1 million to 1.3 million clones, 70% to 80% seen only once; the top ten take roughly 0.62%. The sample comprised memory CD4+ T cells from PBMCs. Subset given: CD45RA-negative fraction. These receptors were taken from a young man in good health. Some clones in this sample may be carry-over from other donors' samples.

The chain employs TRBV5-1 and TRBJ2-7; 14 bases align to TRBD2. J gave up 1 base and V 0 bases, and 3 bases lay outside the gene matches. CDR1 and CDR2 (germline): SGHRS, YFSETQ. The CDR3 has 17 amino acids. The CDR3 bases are TGCGCCAGCAGCTTGGAGACTAGCGGGAGGGGGTCCTACGAGCAGTACTTC. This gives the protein CASSLETSGRGSYEQYF.

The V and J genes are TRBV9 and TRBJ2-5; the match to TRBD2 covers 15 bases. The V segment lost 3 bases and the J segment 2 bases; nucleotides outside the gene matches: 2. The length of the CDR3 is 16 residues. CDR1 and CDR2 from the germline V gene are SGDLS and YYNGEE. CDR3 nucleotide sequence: TGTGCCAGCAGCGCGGGACTAGCGGGAGGACAAGAGACCCAGTACTTC. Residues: CASSAGLAGGQETQYF.

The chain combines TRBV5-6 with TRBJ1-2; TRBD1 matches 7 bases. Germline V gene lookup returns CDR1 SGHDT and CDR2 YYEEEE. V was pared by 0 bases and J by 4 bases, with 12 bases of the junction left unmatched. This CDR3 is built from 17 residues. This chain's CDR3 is CASSLAQLDRNFYGYTF. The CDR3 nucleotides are TGTGCCAGCAGCTTGGCCCAATTGGACAGGAACTTCTATGGCTACACCTTC.

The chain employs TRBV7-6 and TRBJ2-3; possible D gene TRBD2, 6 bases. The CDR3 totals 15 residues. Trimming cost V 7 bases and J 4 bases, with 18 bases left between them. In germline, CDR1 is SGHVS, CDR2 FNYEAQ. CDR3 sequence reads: CASTEAGLNADTQYF. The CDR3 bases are TGTGCCAGCACCGAGGCGGGACTGAATGCAGATACGCAGTATTTT.

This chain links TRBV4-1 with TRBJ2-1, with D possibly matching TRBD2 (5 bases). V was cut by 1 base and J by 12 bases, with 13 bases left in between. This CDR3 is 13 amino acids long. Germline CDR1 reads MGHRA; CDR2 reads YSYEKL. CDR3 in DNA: TGCGCCAGCAGCCAAGCCACGGAGGTTGGGCAGTTCTTC. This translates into CASSQATEVGQFF.

The DNA of the CDR3 is TGTGCCAGCAGTAATTTCTATGGCTACACCTTC. Protein: CASSNFYGYTF. The chain recombines TRBV27 with TRBJ1-2, with unresolved D. The germline gives CDR1 MNHEY, CDR2 SMNVEV (reference sequence). This CDR3 contains 11 residues. Trimming cost V 5 bases and J 4 bases, with 5 bases left between them.

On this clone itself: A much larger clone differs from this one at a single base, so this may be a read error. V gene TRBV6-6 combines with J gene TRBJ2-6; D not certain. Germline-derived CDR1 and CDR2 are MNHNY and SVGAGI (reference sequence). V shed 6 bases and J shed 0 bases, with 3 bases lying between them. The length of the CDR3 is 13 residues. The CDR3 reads CASRSSGANVLTF. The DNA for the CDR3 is TGTGCCAGCAGGAGCTCTGGGGCCAACGTCCTGACTTTC.

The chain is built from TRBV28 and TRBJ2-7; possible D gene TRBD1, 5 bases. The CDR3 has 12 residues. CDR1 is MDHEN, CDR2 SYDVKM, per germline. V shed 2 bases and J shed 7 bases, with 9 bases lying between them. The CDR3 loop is CASSLQGGEQYF. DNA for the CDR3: TGTGCCAGCAGTTTACAGGGTGGGGAGCAGTACTTC.

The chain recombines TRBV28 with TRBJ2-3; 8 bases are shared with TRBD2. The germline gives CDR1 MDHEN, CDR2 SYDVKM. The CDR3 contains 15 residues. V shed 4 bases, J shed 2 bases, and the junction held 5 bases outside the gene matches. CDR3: CASSSLGRATDTQYF. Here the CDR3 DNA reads TGTGCCAGCAGTTCCCTCGGGAGGGCCACAGATACGCAGTATTTT.

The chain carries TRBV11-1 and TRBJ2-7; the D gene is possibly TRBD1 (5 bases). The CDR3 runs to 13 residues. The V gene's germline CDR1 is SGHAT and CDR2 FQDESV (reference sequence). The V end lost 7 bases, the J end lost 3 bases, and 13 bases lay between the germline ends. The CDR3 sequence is CASTQRGYYEQYF. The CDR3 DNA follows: TGTGCCAGCACCCAAAGGGGATACTACGAGCAGTACTTC.

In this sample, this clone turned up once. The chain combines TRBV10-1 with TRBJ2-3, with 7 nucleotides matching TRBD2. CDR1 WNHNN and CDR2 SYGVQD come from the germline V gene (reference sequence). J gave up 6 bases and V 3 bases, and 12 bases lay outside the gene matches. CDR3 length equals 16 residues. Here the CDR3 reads CASSDSGAGVVDTQYF. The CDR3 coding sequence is TGCGCCAGCAGTGACTCCGGGGCGGGAGTGGTGGATACGCAGTATTTT.

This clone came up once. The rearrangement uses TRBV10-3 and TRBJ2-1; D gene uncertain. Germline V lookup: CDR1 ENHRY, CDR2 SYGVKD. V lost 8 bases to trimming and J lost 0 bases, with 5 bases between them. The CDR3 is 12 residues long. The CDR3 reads CAIQDSYNEQFF. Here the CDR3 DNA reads TGTGCCATCCAAGACTCCTACAATGAGCAGTTCTTC.